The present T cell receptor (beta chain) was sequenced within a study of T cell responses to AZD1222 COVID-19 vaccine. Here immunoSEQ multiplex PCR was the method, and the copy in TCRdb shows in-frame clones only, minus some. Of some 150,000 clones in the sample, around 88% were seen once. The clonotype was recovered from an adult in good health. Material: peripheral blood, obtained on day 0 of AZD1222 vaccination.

CDR3 nucleotides: TGTGCCAGTCGCCGGGACACGGGCACAGATACGCAGTATTTT. Translating it yields CASRRDTGTDTQYF. This sequence joins TRBV19 and TRBJ2-3; TRBD1 is a possible D gene (6 bases). Trimming removed 8 bases from V and 1 base from J, with 13 bases in between. CDR3 length equals 14 residues. CDR1 and CDR2 from the germline V gene are LNHDA and SQIVND (reference sequence).